This T cell receptor beta chain derives from a study of blood T cell repertoires in COVID-19 (TCRdb year 2020). Regarding the research as a whole: Samples from collaborators originated in the United States, Italy and Spain and spanned both the acute and convalescent phases of COVID-19. A freely available public database, intended as a resource for researchers studying the immune response to SARS-CoV-2, is where the repertoires were released. The material from the prospective study consisted of cDNA or gDNA derived from T cells, B-cell-depleted T cells, or PBMCs. The sample metadata nearly always contained a de-identified subject ID, COVID-19 status, age in years and sex. HLA class I and class II types, where available, came from metadata supplied by the sample provider rather than from assay-based typing. Deeply sampled blood TCRbeta repertoires from subjects exposed to, actively infected with, or recovered from COVID-19 were included in the dataset. The samples were drawn from the first 160 participants of the ongoing ImmuneRACE study and from over 950 subjects provided by 6 global collaborators. Overall results and qualifications from the work: The amount of clinical and demographic metadata varied by source and participant and was provided uncurated.

The immunoSEQ Assay, a bias-controlled multiplex PCR, was used to amplify TCRbeta CDR3 regions from genomic DNA. In the original analysis: The number of nucleated cells in each sample was estimated from the amplification of reference gene primers within the assay. Sequence reads were collapsed and filtered to measure the absolute abundance of every unique TCRbeta CDR3 rearrangement. For each sample, productive Simpson clonality was calculated by taking the square root of Simpson's diversity index across productive rearrangements. This immuneACCESS table, as held by TCRdb, lists in-frame sequences with V and J called but not all clones. Of the missing ones, under half trace to an unresolved V gene in checked studies; the others have no known cause. V, J and clone size reflect that table, while D and trimming were determined from the DNA. This sample gives 250,000 or so clones in total; more than 85% of them show up just once. The top ten hold around 5.1% of the sample.

The germline V gene (reference sequence) yields GTSNPN for CDR1 and SVGIG for CDR2. V gives up 7 bases and J gives up 4 bases, and the segment between their germline ends measures 11 bases. The CDR3 spans 11 residues, from the cysteine through the phenylalanine. The CDR3 DNA has 33 bases and is translated from base 1. This clone occurred once. Which antigen it targets is not known. Base quality data are lacking; no much larger clone is found one base away. At one collaborating source in Seattle, patients were enrolled during active infection and were followed longitudinally through the course of disease. Each collaborating institution followed its own protocols to collect whole blood in K2EDTA tubes. Collaborator samples were shipped for TCRbeta analysis as frozen whole blood, isolated PBMCs, or DNA extracted from either sample type.

This receptor chain uses TRBV30 and TRBJ2-7; TRBD2 might be the D gene, on 6 matching bases. Specimen: peripheral blood. This sequence was found in a woman aged 55-69 years with COVID-19, enrolled during active disease. For the CDR3, the sequence is CASTGGYEQYF. The DNA sequence reads TGTGCCTCGACCGGGGGATACGAGCAGTACTTC.